Below are 18 T cell receptor beta chains sequenced from a single sample in a study of cytomegalovirus exposure and HLA in healthy donors. The PCR had 60 Vbeta and 13 Jbeta primers. The repertoire was sequenced with immunoSEQ multiplex PCR; TCRdb's copy has only in-frame clones and lacks some. The sample has 100,000 to 150,000 clones, more than 60% seen once. The material sequenced was PBMCs. All receptors derive from a woman aged 60 to 75 in good health and CMV-seropositive.

The gene calls are TRBV7-2 and TRBJ2-7, with TRBD2 identical over 13 bases. V trimming: 1 base; J trimming: 7 bases; junction bases outside the gene matches: 7. The CDR3 has 16 amino acids. Germline assignment: CDR1 SGHTA and CDR2 FQGNSA. CDR3 DNA: TGTGCCAGCAGCTTAGGGGGGACTAGCGGGGATCCAGAGCAGTACTTC. Encoded protein: CASSLGGTSGDPEQYF.

This chain links TRBV6-1 with TRBJ2-2; 10 nucleotides agree with TRBD2. CDR1 is MNHNS, CDR2 SASEGT, per germline. CDR3 length: 14 residues. The J segment lost 7 bases and the V segment lost 7 bases, leaving 6 bases of the junction unmatched. Here the CDR3 reads CASKTSGIDGELFF. The CDR3 DNA is TGTGCCAGCAAAACTAGCGGGATTGACGGGGAGCTGTTTTTT.

About this clone: One end of the junction is discordant with germline, which a read error may explain. The gene calls are TRBV7-9 and TRBJ2-7, with 13 positions matching TRBD2. The CDR3 has 16 amino acids. The V gene's germline CDR1 is SEHNR and CDR2 FQNEAQ (reference sequence). CDR3 protein: CSSSLGTSGDSYEQYF. In DNA, the CDR3 is TGTTCCAGCAGCTTGGGGACTAGCGGGGATTCCTACGAGCAGTACTTC.

The chain is built from TRBV9 and TRBJ1-6, with D uncertain. Germline-derived CDR1 and CDR2 are SGDLS and YYNGEE. Trimming took 3 bases from V and 6 from J, leaving 4 bases between them. The CDR3 extends over 12 amino acids. The CDR3 here is CASSGGNSPLHF. For the CDR3, the DNA is TGTGCCAGCAGCGGAGGTAATTCACCCCTCCACTTT. The full variable domain, completed using reference TRBV9 and TRBJ1-6, is DSGVTQTPKHLITATGQRVTLRCSPRSGDLSVYWYQQSLDQGLQFLIQYYNGEERAKGNILERFSAQQFPDLHSELNLSSLELGDSALYFCASSGGNSPLHFGNGTRLTVT.

The V call is TRBV18, the J call TRBJ2-3; a weak D match, TRBD2 (6 bases). Germline V CDR1 and CDR2: KGHSH, LQKENI. V lost 0 bases, J lost 4 bases, and 8 bases lay in between. The CDR3 spans 14 residues. The CDR3 DNA follows: TGTGCCAGCTCACCACCGGCGGGGTCAGATACGCAGTATTTT. Its translation: CASSPPAGSDTQYF.

V and J are TRBV7-2 and TRBJ2-5; possibly TRBD2 for D (6 bases). The J call is uncertain, as TRBJ2-7 better fits the DNA end. CDR3 length equals 15 residues. CDR1 is SGHTA, CDR2 FQGNSA, per germline. The CDR3 DNA follows: TGTGCCAGCAGCTTAGCGGTGGGGGGATCCTACGAGCAGTACTTC. Residues: CASSLAVGGSYEQYF.

The chain employs TRBV25-1 and TRBJ2-5; 9 bases line up with TRBD2. With V trimmed by 1 base and J by 1 base, 10 bases remained unmatched. CDR1 is MGHDK, CDR2 SYGVNS, per germline. This CDR3 contains 18 residues. Written as DNA, the CDR3 is TGTGCCAGCAGTGAATTAGGCGTAGGCGGGGGGGGCCAAGAGACCCAGTACTTC. The encoded protein is CASSELGVGGGGQETQYF.

This clone was picked up one time. The chain has TRBV5-1 and TRBJ1-1; D is ambiguous. There are 14 residues in the CDR3. V lost 4 bases, J lost 4 bases, and 14 bases lay in between. Germline CDR1 SGHRS, CDR2 YFSETQ. The CDR3 DNA follows: TGCGCCAGCAGCGGACTGGTGGAGAGCACTGAAGCTTTCTTT. Amino acid sequence: CASSGLVESTEAFF.

The CDR3 DNA is TGTGCCAGCAGTCAACGACAGACCTACGAGCAGTACTTC. Translation: CASSQRQTYEQYF. This rearrangement joins TRBV28 to TRBJ2-7, with D possibly TRBD1 on 5 matching bases. Trimming left V 5 bases short and J 2 bases short, with 10 bases between. CDR1 and CDR2 (germline): MDHEN, SYDVKM. The CDR3 runs 13 residues.

This chain links TRBV7-9 with TRBJ1-2, with 8 bases aligning to TRBD1. The CDR3 has 14 amino acids. The V and J ends lost 7 bases and 2 bases, in that order; junction bases with no gene match: 6. Germline CDR1 and CDR2: SEHNR and FQNEAQ (reference sequence). CDR3: CASTRDRPNYGYTF. CDR3 sequence (DNA): TGTGCCAGCACCCGGGACAGGCCCAACTATGGCTACACCTTC.

The chain has TRBV5-1 and TRBJ2-2; TRBD2 matches 14 bases. The CDR3 extends over 18 amino acids. V shed 3 bases, J shed 2 bases, and the junction held 6 bases outside the gene matches. Germline values: CDR1 SGHRS, CDR2 YFSETQ. The CDR3 protein is CASSSFGTSGSNTGELFF. The CDR3 coding sequence is TGCGCCAGCAGCTCCTTCGGGACTAGCGGGAGCAACACCGGGGAGCTGTTTTTT.

V usage is TRBV7-2 and J usage is TRBJ2-7; TRBD2 matches 9 bases. Per germline, CDR1 SGHTA and CDR2 FQGNSA. There are 16 residues in the CDR3. V was pared by 1 base and J by 6 bases, with 10 bases of the junction left unmatched. CDR3 bases: TGTGCCAGCAGCTTAGGGCGAGCGGGAGGTTTAGGCGAGCAGTACTTC. Translating it yields CASSLGRAGGLGEQYF.

About this clone itself: This specimen includes other DNA sequences encoding the same CDR3. V gene TRBV6-5 combines with J gene TRBJ1-1; 10 bases agree with TRBD1. Trimming at V came to 5 bases and at J to 6 bases, leaving 6 bases not matched to a gene. CDR3 length: 14 amino acids. Per the germline V gene, CDR1 is MNHEY and CDR2 is SVGAGI. The CDR3 nucleotides read TGTGCCAGCAGTCCCCGGGACAGGGGTGCTGAAGCTTTCTTT. Encoded protein: CASSPRDRGAEAFF.

This clone was recorded once. The rearrangement joins TRBV6-6 to TRBJ2-3; D not certain. V was cut by 5 bases and J by 4 bases, with 7 bases left in between. The CDR3 runs 12 residues. Germline loops: CDR1 MNHNY, CDR2 SVGAGI (reference sequence). The CDR3 DNA is TGTGCCAGCAGTACACATCCAGATACGCAGTATTTT. Its protein product is CASSTHPDTQYF.

The chain has TRBV4-2 and TRBJ2-5; 8 nucleotides agree with TRBD2. The ends lost 0 bases at V and 5 bases at J; junction bases unmatched: 5. The CDR3 totals 15 residues. Germline V lookup: CDR1 LGHNA, CDR2 YNFKEQ. CDR3 sequence reads: CASSQDGGGTETQYF. For the CDR3, the DNA is TGTGCCAGCAGCCAAGACGGCGGGGGGACGGAGACCCAGTACTTC.

The CDR3 nucleotides are TGTGCCAGAAGCCCCCTTTACATCGGACAGGGGCATCCGAACACCGGGGAGCTGTTTTTT. Translation gives CARSPLYIGQGHPNTGELFF. The J gene is TRBJ2-2, the V gene TRBV5-3; 9 positions match TRBD1. TRBV5-3 counts as an open reading frame of uncertain function. There are 20 residues in the CDR3. V lost 4 bases and J lost 0; bases outside the gene matches: 16.

This sequence joins TRBV7-2 and TRBJ1-2; a weak D match, TRBD1 (5 bases). V shed 1 base and J shed 3 bases, with 15 bases lying between them. Per the germline V gene, CDR1 is SGHTA and CDR2 is FQGNSA. CDR3 length equals 16 residues. The CDR3 sequence: CASSLVAGRIHYGYTF. Written as DNA, the CDR3 is TGTGCCAGCAGCTTAGTGGCAGGGAGGATTCACTATGGCTACACCTTC.

V usage is TRBV7-2 and J usage is TRBJ1-3; no firm D call. The V and J ends lost 3 bases and 3 bases respectively, with 12 bases between them. The CDR3 has 15 residues. Germline loops: CDR1 SGHTA, CDR2 FQGNSA. The CDR3 coding sequence is TGTGCCAGCAGCTTGTGGCAGACTTATGGAAACACCATATATTTT. Translated: CASSLWQTYGNTIYF.